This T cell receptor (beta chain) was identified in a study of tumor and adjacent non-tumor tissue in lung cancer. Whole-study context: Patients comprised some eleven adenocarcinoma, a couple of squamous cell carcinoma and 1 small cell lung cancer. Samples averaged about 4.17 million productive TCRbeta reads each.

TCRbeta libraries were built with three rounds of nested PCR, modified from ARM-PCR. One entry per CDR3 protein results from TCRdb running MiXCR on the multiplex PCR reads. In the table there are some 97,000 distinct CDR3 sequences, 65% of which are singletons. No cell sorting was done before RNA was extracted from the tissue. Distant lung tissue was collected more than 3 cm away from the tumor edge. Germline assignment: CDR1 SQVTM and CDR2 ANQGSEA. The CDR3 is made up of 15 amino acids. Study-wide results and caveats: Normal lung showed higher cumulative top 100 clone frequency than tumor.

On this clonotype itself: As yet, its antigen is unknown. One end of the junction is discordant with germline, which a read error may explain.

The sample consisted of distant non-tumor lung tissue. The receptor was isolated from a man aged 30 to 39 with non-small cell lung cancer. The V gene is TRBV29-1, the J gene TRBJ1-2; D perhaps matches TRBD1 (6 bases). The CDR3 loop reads CIVDEAGAILGGYTF. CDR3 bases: TGCATCGTTGATGAAGCAGGGGCGATCCTGGGAGGCTACACCTTC. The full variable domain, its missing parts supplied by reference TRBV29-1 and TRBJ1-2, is SAVISQKPSRDICQRGTSLTIQCQVDSQVTMMFWYRQQPGQSLTLIATANQGSEATYESGFVIDKFPISRPNLTFSTLTVSNMSPEDSSIYLCIVDEAGAILGGYTFGSGTRLTVV.